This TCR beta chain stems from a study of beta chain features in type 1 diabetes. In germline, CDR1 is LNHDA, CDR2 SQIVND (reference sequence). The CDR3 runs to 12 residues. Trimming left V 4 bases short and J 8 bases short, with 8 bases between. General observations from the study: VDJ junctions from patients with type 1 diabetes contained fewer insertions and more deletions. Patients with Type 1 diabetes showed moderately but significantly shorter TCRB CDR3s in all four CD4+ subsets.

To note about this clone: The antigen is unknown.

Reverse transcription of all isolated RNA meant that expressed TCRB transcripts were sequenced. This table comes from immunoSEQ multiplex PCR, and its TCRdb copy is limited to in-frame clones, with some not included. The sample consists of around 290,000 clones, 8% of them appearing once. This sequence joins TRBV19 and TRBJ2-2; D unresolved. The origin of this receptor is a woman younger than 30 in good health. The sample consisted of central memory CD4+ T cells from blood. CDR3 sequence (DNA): TGTGCCAGTAGTAGAAAGGCGGGGGAGCTGTTTTTT. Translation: CASSRKAGELFF.